The entry below describes one T cell receptor beta chain. In the authors' workflow: Reference gene primer amplification in the assay estimated nucleated cell counts. Profiled with immunoSEQ multiplex PCR; TCRdb holds only in-frame clones, not every one. The V and J calls and clone size are taken from that table; D and trimming were inferred from the DNA. The table shows 65,000 to 85,000 clones, with about 70% occurring only once. The data were obtained in a study of blood T cell repertoires in COVID-19. Study-wide background: There were acute and convalescent COVID-19 samples, and they came from the United States, Italy and Spain. PBMCs, B-cell-depleted T cells, or T cells provided the cDNA or gDNA that made up the material.

CDR1 and CDR2 (germline): KGHSH, LQKENI. The CDR3 covers 12 residues. The germline V and J ends were trimmed by 2 bases and 4 bases, with 4 bases remaining between them. This sequence joins TRBV18 and TRBJ2-3; D is uncertain. The sequence came from a man in his forties or fifties with active or convalescent COVID-19. The specimen was peripheral blood. This chain's CDR3 is CASSPGPDTQYF. CDR3 coding DNA: TGTGCCAGCTCACCAGGGCCAGATACGCAGTATTTT.